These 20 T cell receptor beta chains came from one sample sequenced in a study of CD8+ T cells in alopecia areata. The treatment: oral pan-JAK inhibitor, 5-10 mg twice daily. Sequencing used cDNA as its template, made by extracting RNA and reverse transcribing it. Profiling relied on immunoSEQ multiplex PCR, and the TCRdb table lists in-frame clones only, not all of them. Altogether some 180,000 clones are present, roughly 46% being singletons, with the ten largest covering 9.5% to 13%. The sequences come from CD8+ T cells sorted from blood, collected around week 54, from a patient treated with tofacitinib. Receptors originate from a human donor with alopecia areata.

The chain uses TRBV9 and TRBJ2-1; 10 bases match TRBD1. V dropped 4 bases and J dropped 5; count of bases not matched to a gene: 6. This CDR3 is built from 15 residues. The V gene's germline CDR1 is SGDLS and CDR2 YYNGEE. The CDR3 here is CASSLRDRGDNEQFF. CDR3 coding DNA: TGTGCCAGCAGCCTCCGGGACAGGGGAGACAATGAGCAGTTCTTC.

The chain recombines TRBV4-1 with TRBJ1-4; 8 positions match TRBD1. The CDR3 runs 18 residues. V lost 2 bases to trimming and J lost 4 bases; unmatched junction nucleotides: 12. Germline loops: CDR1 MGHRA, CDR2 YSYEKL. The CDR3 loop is CASSQRPPRQGFNEKLFF. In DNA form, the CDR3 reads TGCGCCAGCAGCCAAAGGCCCCCTAGACAGGGGTTTAATGAAAAACTGTTTTTT.

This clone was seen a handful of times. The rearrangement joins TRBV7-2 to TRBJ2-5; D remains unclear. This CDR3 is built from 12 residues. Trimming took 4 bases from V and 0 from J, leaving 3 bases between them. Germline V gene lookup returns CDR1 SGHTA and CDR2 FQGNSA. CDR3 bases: TGTGCCAGCAGCTCATACCAAGAGACCCAGTACTTC. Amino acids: CASSSYQETQYF.

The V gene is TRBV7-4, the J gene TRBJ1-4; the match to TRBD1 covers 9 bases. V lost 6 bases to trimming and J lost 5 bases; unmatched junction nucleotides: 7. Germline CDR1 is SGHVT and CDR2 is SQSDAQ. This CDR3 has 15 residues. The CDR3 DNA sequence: TGTGCCAGCAGTCACGGGACAGGGAAAAATGAAAAACTGTTTTTT. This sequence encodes CASSHGTGKNEKLFF.

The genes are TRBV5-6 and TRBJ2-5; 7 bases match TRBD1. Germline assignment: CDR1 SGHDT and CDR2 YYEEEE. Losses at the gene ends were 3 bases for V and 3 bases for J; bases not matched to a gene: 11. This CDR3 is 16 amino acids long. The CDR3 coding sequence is TGTGCCAGCAGCTCGGAAACGGGACAGAAAGAAGAGACCCAGTACTTC. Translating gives CASSSETGQKEETQYF.

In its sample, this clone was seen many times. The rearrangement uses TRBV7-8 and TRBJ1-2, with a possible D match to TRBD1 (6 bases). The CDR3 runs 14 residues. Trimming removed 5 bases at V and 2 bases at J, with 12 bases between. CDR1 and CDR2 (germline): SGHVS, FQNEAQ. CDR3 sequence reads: CASSPGTTNYGYTF. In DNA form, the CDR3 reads TGTGCCAGCAGCCCTGGGACAACCAACTATGGCTACACCTTC. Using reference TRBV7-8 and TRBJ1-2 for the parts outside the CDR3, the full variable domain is GAGVSQSPRYKVAKRGQDVALRCDPISGHVSLFWYQQALGQGPEFLTYFQNEAQLDKSGLPSDRFFAERPEGSVSTLKIQRTQQEDSAVYLCASSPGTTNYGYTFGSGTRLTVV.

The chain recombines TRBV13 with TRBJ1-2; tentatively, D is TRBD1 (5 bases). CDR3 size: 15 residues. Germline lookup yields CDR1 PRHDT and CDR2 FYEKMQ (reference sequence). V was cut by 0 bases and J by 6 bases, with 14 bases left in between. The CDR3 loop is CASSLGDRGGDGYTF. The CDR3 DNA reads TGTGCCAGCAGCTTAGGCGACAGAGGAGGAGATGGCTACACCTTC.

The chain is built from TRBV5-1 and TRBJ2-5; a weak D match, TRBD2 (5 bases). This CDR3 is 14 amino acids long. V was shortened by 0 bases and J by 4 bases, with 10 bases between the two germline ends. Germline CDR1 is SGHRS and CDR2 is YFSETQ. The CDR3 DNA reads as TGCGCCAGCAGCTTGGTTAGTGCGGGAGAGACCCAGTACTTC. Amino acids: CASSLVSAGETQYF.

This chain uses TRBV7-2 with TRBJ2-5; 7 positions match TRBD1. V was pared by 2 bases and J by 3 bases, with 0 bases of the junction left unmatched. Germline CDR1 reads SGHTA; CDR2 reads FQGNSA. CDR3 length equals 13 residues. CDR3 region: CASSLQGEETQYF. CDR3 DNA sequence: TGTGCCAGCAGCTTACAGGGGGAAGAGACCCAGTACTTC.

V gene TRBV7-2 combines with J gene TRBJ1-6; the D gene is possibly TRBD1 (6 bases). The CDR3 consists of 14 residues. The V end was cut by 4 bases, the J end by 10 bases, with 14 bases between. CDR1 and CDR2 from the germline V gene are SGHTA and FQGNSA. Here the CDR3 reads CASSSLTGNSPLHF. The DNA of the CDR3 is TGTGCCAGCAGCTCGCTGACAGGAAACTCACCCCTCCACTTT.

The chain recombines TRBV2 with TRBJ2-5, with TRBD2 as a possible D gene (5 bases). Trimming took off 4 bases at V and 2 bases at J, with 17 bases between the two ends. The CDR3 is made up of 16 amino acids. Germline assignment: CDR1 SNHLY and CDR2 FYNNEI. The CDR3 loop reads CASSGGYEGVQETQYF. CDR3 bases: TGTGCCAGCAGTGGAGGTTACGAGGGAGTTCAAGAGACCCAGTACTTC.

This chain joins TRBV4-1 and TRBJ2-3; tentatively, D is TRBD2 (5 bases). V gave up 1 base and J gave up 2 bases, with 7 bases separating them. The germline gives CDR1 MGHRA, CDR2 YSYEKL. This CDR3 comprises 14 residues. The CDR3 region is CASSQVRDTDTQYF. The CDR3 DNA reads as TGCGCCAGCAGCCAAGTGAGGGACACAGATACGCAGTATTTT.

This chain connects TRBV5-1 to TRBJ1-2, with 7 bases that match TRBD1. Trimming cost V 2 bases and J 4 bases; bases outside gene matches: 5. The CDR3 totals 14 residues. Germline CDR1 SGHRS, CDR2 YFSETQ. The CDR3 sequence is CASSFDRAGYGYTF. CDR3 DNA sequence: TGCGCCAGCAGCTTTGACAGGGCGGGCTATGGCTACACCTTC.

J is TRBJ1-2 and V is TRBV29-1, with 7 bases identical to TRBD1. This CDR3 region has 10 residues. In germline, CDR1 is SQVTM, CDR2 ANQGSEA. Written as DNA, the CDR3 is TGCAGTGCTACAGGGGATGGCTACACCTTC. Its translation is CSATGDGYTF.

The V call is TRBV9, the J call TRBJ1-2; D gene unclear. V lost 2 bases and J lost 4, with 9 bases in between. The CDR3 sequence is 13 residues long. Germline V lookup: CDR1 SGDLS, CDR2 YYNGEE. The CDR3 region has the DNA TGTGCCAGCAGCGTTGAGGACGGCTATGGCTACACCTTC. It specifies CASSVEDGYGYTF. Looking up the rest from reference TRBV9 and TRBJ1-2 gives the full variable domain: DSGVTQTPKHLITATGQRVTLRCSPRSGDLSVYWYQQSLDQGLQFLIQYYNGEERAKGNILERFSAQQFPDLHSELNLSSLELGDSALYFCASSVEDGYGYTFGSGTRLTVV.

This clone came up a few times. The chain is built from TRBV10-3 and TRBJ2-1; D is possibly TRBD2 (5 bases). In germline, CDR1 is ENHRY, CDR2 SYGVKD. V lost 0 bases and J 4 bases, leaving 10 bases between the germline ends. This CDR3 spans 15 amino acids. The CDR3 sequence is CAISESGGLYNEQFF. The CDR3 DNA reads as TGTGCCATCAGTGAGTCTGGCGGGTTATACAATGAGCAGTTCTTC.

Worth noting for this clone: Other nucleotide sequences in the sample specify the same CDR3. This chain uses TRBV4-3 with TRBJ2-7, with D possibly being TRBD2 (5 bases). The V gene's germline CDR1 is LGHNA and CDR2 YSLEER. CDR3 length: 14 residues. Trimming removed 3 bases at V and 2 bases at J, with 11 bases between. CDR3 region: CASSQDGGTYEQYF. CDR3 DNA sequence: TGCGCCAGCAGCCAGGACGGAGGAACCTACGAGCAGTACTTC.

In DNA, the CDR3 is TGTGCCAGCAGTGACGGGACAGGGGTTATCTACGAGCAGTACTTC. Its translation: CASSDGTGVIYEQYF. The chain employs TRBV7-9 and TRBJ2-7, with 10 nucleotides matching TRBD1. From germline, CDR1 is SEHNR and CDR2 FQNEAQ (reference sequence). The CDR3 is made up of 15 amino acids. The trim removed 6 bases at V and 3 bases at J, leaving 8 bases unmatched.

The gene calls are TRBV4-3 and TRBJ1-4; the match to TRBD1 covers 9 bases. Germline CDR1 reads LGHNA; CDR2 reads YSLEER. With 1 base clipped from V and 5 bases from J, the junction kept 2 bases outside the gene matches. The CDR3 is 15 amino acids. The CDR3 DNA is TGCGCCAGCAGCCAAGTAGGGACAGGGAATGAAAAACTGTTTTTT. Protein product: CASSQVGTGNEKLFF.

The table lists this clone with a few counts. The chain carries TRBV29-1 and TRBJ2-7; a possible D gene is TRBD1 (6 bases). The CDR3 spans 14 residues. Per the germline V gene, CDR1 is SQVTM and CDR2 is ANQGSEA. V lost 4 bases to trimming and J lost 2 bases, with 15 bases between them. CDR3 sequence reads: CSVVSPGHTYEQYF. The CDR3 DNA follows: TGCAGCGTTGTCTCTCCGGGACATACCTACGAGCAGTACTTC.